Presented here are 12 T cell receptor beta chains from one specimen sequenced in a study of blood T cell repertoires in COVID-19. Generated by immunoSEQ multiplex PCR, the TCRdb table keeps only in-frame clones and is missing some. Of about 220,000 clones detected, around 80% appear once; the ten largest clones hold over 12%. Sequencing was done on a sample of PBMCs or T cells enriched from blood (not recorded which). The receptors come from a man aged 40-49 years who had recovered from COVID-19.

The gene calls are TRBV7-8 and TRBJ2-2; the D gene is possibly TRBD2 (6 bases). The CDR3 extends over 16 amino acids. The germline V gene encodes CDR1 SGHVS and CDR2 FQNEAQ. V was cut by 2 bases and J by 4 bases, with 14 bases left in between. The CDR3 sequence: CASSLFTGVPTGELFF. The CDR3 nucleotides are TGTGCCAGCAGCTTATTCACGGGAGTCCCCACCGGGGAGCTGTTTTTT.

The chain couples TRBV6-6 to TRBJ2-1, with D perhaps TRBD2 (5 bases). The CDR3 extends over 12 amino acids. Between the trimmed V and J ends, which lost 2 bases and 9 bases, there was a span of 8 bases. Per germline, CDR1 MNHNY and CDR2 SVGAGI (reference sequence). This chain's CDR3 is CASSYGRGEQFF. The CDR3 bases are TGTGCCAGCAGTTACGGGAGAGGTGAGCAGTTCTTC.

Worth noting for this clone: The sample contains more than one DNA sequence encoding this CDR3. The chain uses TRBV6-5 and TRBJ1-2; TRBD1 aligns across 7 bases. J lost 4 bases, V lost 2 bases, and 1 base had no gene match. The V gene's germline CDR1 is MNHEY and CDR2 SVGAGI. This CDR3 contains 13 residues. The CDR3 loop reads CASSYRQGYGYTF. CDR3 nucleotides: TGTGCCAGCAGTTACCGACAGGGCTATGGCTACACCTTC.

This clone came up a few times. V gene TRBV4-1 combines with J gene TRBJ2-2; 8 bases are shared with TRBD1. The length of the CDR3 is 15 residues. From germline, CDR1 is MGHRA and CDR2 YSYEKL. The V gene end was trimmed by 2 bases and the J gene end by 7 bases; junction bases not matched to a gene: 6. CDR3 loop: CASSQQGARGGELFF. In DNA, the CDR3 is TGCGCCAGCAGCCAACAGGGGGCGAGGGGCGGGGAGCTGTTTTTT.

The chain joins TRBV5-1 to TRBJ1-1, with TRBD1 identical over 9 bases. The CDR3 loop spans 15 amino acids. CDR1 and CDR2 from the germline V gene are SGHRS and YFSETQ. The junction had 3 bases not matched to a gene; V was cut back by 2 bases and J by 1 base. CDR3 in DNA: TGCGCCAGCAGCTTTGGGGACAGGGCGAACACTGAAGCTTTCTTT. It specifies CASSFGDRANTEAFF. The entire variable domain, with the rest obtained from reference TRBV5-1 and TRBJ1-1, is as follows: KAGVTQTPRYLIKTRGQQVTLSCSPISGHRSVSWYQQTPGQGLQFLFEYFSETQRNKGNFPGRFSGRQFSNSRSEMNVSTLELGDSALYLCASSFGDRANTEAFFGQGTRLTVV.

The chain combines TRBV15 with TRBJ1-6, with D unclear. Per the germline V gene, CDR1 is LNHNV and CDR2 is YYDKDF (reference sequence). CDR3 size: 14 residues. Between the trimmed V and J ends, which lost 8 bases and 7 bases, there was a span of 15 bases. In DNA, the CDR3 is TGTGCCACCCAAGAACCAACGAGGAATTCACCCCTCCACTTT. Protein product: CATQEPTRNSPLHF. Variable domain in full (rest from reference TRBV15 and TRBJ1-6): DAMVIQNPRYQVTQFGKPVTLSCSQTLNHNVMYWYQQKSSQAPKLLFHYYDKDFNNEADTPDNFQSRRPNTSFCFLDIRSPGLGDTAMYLCATQEPTRNSPLHFGNGTRLTVT.

J is TRBJ1-1 and V is TRBV2; D is unresolved. With 5 bases removed from V and 8 bases from J, the gap between germline ends came to 9 bases. This CDR3 is 11 amino acids long. Per the germline V gene, CDR1 is SNHLY and CDR2 is FYNNEI. This CDR3 reads CASSLSREAFF. The CDR3 nucleotides read TGTGCCAGCAGTCTATCACGGGAAGCTTTCTTT.

The chain couples TRBV28 to TRBJ1-6; TRBD1 matches 8 bases. The trim removed 5 bases at V and 13 bases at J, leaving 13 bases unmatched. The CDR3 spans 15 residues. Germline lookup yields CDR1 MDHEN and CDR2 SYDVKM. The CDR3 loop is CASSLRTGRIDPLHF. Written as DNA, the CDR3 is TGTGCCAGCAGTCTACGGACAGGGAGGATCGATCCCCTCCACTTT.

The V and J genes are TRBV3-1 (or the pseudogene TRBV3-2) and TRBJ1-4; D is ambiguous. The CDR3 has 12 amino acids. The V gene's germline CDR1 is LGHDT and CDR2 YNNKEL (reference sequence). Between the trimmed V and J ends, which lost 1 base and 8 bases, there was a span of 5 bases. DNA for the CDR3: TGTGCCAGCAGCCAAGCGGGGGAAAAACTGTTTTTT. This sequence encodes CASSQAGEKLFF.

The rearrangement links TRBV11-2 to TRBJ2-3, with D tentatively TRBD2 (5 bases). The ends were cut back, 4 bases at V and 3 bases at J, with 17 bases in the middle. The CDR3 extends over 16 amino acids. Germline assignment: CDR1 SGHAT and CDR2 FQNNGV. CDR3 sequence: CASSSRIGRPTDTQYF. DNA of the CDR3: TGTGCCAGCAGCTCGAGGATAGGGAGACCGACAGATACGCAGTATTTT.

The chain is built from TRBV4-1 and TRBJ1-4; 7 nucleotides match TRBD1. Germline CDR1 MGHRA, CDR2 YSYEKL. V lost 4 bases, J lost 8 bases, and 13 bases stayed unmatched. CDR3 length equals 16 residues. The CDR3 DNA sequence: TGCGCCAGCAGCCCGAGGGGCGTGACAGGGTGGGAAAAACTGTTTTTT. It translates to CASSPRGVTGWEKLFF.

V is TRBV28 and J is TRBJ1-5; 12 bases agree with TRBD1. The CDR3 spans 17 residues. Looked up from germline, CDR1 is MDHEN and CDR2 is SYDVKM. With 1 base clipped from V and 9 bases from J, the junction kept 10 bases outside the gene matches. CDR3 nucleotide sequence: TGTGCCAGCAGTTTATTCTTCGGGACAGGGGGCGGAGGGCCCCAGCATTTT. Residues: CASSLFFGTGGGGPQHF. Drawing the rest from reference TRBV28 and TRBJ1-5, the complete variable domain is DVKVTQSSRYLVKRTGEKVFLECVQDMDHENMFWYRQDPGLGLRLIYFSYDVKMKEKGDIPEGYSVSREKKERFSLILESASTNQTSMYLCASSLFFGTGGGGPQHFGDGTRLSIL.